In its sample, the clone carrying this T cell receptor beta chain was seen many times. Approximately 10 milliliters was the volume of peripheral blood drawn from each donor. The data originate from a study of blood T cells in healthy people across ages. CDR1 and CDR2 (germline): SGHAT, FQNNGV. The V end was cut by 6 bases, the J end by 11 bases, with 15 bases between. This CDR3 contains 12 residues. Combining a sample-barcoded 5' primer with a J-beta primer mix, a second PCR ran for about 6 to 11 cycles. Sequencing yielded, for each sample, at least 3 million paired-end reads carrying CDR3. Each CDR3 protein gets one entry after TCRdb re-called the 5' RACE reads with MiXCR. The table includes roughly 1.7 million distinct CDR3 sequences, almost 35% detected once.

Sequences were obtained from blood. The origin of this receptor is a woman in her thirties in good health. V usage is TRBV11-2 and J usage is TRBJ2-3, with a possible D match to TRBD1 (5 bases). The CDR3 sequence: CASSSEMGRQYF. The CDR3 nucleotides read TGTGCCAGCAGTTCCGAGATGGGGCGGCAGTATTTT. Looking up the rest from reference TRBV11-2 and TRBJ2-3 gives the full variable domain: EAGVAQSPRYKIIEKRQSVAFWCNPISGHATLYWYQQILGQGPKLLIQFQNNGVVDDSQLPKDRFSAERLKGVDSTLKIQPAKLEDSAVYLCASSSEMGRQYFGPGTRLTVL.